This T cell receptor beta chain stems from a study of Tregs in tolerant kidney transplant recipients. With regard to this clone: What it binds is not known.

The nonmyeloablative bone marrow transplants came from related graft donors, with transient mixed chimerism. Only in-frame clones appear in the TCRdb table, and some are missing; sequencing was by immunoSEQ multiplex PCR. The profile shows roughly 52,000 clones, approximately 90% of them singletons. General study points: Validation in larger populations is needed because few patients were studied.

The sequencing here drew on CD8+ T cells from blood (PBMCs), taken 24 months after the transplant. The receptor comes from a human patient who received a combined kidney and bone marrow transplant. Some T cells may originate from the graft donor.

CDR3 sequence reads: CASSKEEASPFHSNQPQHF. The CDR3 coding sequence is TGTGCCAGCAGCAAAGAGGAGGCCTCCCCTTTTCATAGCAATCAGCCCCAGCATTTT. This sequence joins TRBV21-1 and TRBJ1-5. TRBV21-1 is classified as a pseudogene. There are 19 residues in the CDR3.